This T cell receptor beta chain was obtained from a study of OX40 agonist ivuxolimab in advanced cancers. Overall study results and limits: CD4+ and CD8+ blood T cells expanded clonally by week 6 at 0.1 to 3.0 mg/kg.

The repertoire was sequenced with immunoSEQ multiplex PCR; TCRdb's copy has only in-frame clones and lacks some. This sample yields roughly 52,000 clones, of which under 85% are seen a single time; 6.3% belongs to the top ten. A note on this clone: What it binds is not known.

The V and J ends lost 6 bases and 3 bases respectively, with 11 bases between them. Germline V CDR1 and CDR2: SEHNR, FQNEAQ (reference sequence). This CDR3 is built from 13 residues. The specimen comprised CD4+ or CD8+ T cells sorted from blood, sampled in a trial of the OX40 agonist ivuxolimab. This TCR was recovered from an adult with an advanced solid tumor such as melanoma, head and neck, liver or kidney cancer. V is TRBV7-9 and J is TRBJ1-2; tentative D call: TRBD1 (6 bases). This chain's CDR3 is CASSPGQDYGYTF. The CDR3 nucleotides read TGTGCCAGCAGTCCGGGACAAGACTATGGCTACACCTTC.